Detailed here is one T cell receptor (beta chain). The antigen is unknown. The data were taken from a study of blood T cells in healthy people across ages. Study conclusions and caveats: The authors considered diversity estimates from one million T cells to be underestimates. Per million T cells, the diversity of TCR beta decreased roughly linearly as age advanced.

Using a J-beta primer mix together with a sample-barcoded 5' primer, a second PCR was run for roughly 7 to 12 cycles. TCRdb fed the 5' RACE reads into MiXCR, producing one record per CDR3 protein. The sample holds under 1,000,000 distinct CDR3 sequences, about 36% seen once. The junction had 6 bases not matched to a gene; V was cut back by 6 bases and J by 1 base. Germline V gene lookup returns CDR1 SNHLY and CDR2 FYNNEI. The CDR3 has 16 amino acids. Individuals who donated were healthy Caucasians from Russia aged roughly 6 to 90. Peripheral blood, around 9.4 milliliters per donor, was collected. The J gene is TRBJ2-1, the V gene TRBV2; 10 bases fit TRBD2. Sequenced sample: blood. This receptor was identified in a man in his late teens or twenties in good health. The CDR3 spells CASRPGLAASYNEQFF. CDR3 nucleotide sequence: TGTGCCAGCAGACCCGGACTAGCGGCTTCCTACAATGAGCAGTTCTTC.